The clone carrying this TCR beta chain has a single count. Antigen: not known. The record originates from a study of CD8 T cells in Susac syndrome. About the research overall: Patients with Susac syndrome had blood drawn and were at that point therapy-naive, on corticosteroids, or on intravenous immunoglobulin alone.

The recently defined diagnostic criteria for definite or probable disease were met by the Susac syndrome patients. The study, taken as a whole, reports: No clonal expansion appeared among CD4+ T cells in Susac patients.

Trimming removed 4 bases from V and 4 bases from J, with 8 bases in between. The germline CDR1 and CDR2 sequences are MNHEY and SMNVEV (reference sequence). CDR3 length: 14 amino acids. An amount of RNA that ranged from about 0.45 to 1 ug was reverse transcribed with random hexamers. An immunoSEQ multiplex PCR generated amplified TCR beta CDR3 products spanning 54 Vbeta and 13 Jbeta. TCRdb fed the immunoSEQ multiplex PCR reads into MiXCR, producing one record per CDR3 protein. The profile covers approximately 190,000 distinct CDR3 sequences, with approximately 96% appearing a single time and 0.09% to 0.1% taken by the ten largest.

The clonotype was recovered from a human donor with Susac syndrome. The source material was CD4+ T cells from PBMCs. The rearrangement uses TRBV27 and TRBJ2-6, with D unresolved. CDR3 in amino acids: CASSSRWGANVLTF. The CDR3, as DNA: TGTGCCAGCAGTTCCCGATGGGGGGCCAACGTCCTGACTTTC.